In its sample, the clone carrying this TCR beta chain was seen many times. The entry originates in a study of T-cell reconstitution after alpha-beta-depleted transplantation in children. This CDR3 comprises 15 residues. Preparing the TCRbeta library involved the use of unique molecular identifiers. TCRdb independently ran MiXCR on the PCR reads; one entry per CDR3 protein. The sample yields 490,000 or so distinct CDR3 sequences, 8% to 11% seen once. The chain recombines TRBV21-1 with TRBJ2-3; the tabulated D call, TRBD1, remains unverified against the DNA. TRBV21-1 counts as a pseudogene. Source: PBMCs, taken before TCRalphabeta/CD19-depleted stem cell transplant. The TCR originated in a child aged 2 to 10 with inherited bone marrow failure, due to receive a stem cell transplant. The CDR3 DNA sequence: TGTGCCAGCAGCCCTCCCCGGGGGGACACAGATACGCAGTATTTT. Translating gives CASSPPRGDTDTQYF.